This TCR beta chain was retrieved from a study of blood T cells in healthy people across ages (dated by TCRdb to the mid-2010s). With regard to the full study: In model experiments, roughly one uniquely barcoded TCR beta cDNA molecule per two T cells was captured by template switching. The study measured age-related changes in TCR beta repertoire diversity using deep sequencing normalized with unique cDNA molecular identifiers. The donors were split into four age groups: young (average approximately 16 years), middle-aged (39), aged (approximately 60) and long-lived (under 90). Donors of different ages were randomly distributed across sequencing lanes to avoid experimental bias. The study analyzed two additional independent replicas of 1 million unique cDNA reads from the same blood draw for two donors, one aged 18 to 30 and one aged 80 or older.

This clonotype was seen a single time. Its antigen is unknown. Base qualities are not recorded, but no much larger clone differs from it by a single base. The 40 or so donors, aged roughly 6 to 95 years, were systemically healthy Caucasian individuals from Russia. Ten milliliters of peripheral blood were drawn from each donor into EDTA-treated Vacutainer tubes. Ficoll-Paque density-gradient centrifugation was used to isolate PBMCs, with at least 7 million obtained per sample. Total RNA, at least 5 micrograms per sample, was extracted from PBMCs with Trizol reagent. Naive CD45RAhigh/CD27high T cell percentages were measured by flow cytometry on a PBMC aliquot from every donor. The receptor library was made with 5' RACE. The run used an Illumina HiSeq 2500. A second PCR of about 6 to 12 cycles was run with a J-beta primer mix and a sample-barcoded 5' primer. A unique molecular identifier was introduced onto each TCR beta cDNA molecule by a template-switch 5' adaptor carrying 12 random nucleotides. Each sample yielded at least 3 million CDR3-containing paired-end reads. First-strand cDNA was synthesized from all RNA with the Mint cDNA synthesis kit, primed by a TRBC-specific oligonucleotide. After uracil-DNA glycosylase treatment, a first 18-cycle PCR used universal primers M1SS and BC2_uni_R on all cDNA. The authors' pipeline ran thus. Each sample was normalized by randomly selecting 1 million high-quality reads, each carrying a distinct molecular identifier. Reads with shared molecular identifiers were discarded instead of being binned into consensus sequences. CDR3 identification, clonotype clustering and error correction used MiTCR with a Q25 quality threshold and the strictest error-elimination algorithm. Lower-bound total TCR beta diversity was estimated with a nonparametric unseen species model using Euler transformation. In TCRdb, the public reads were trimmed at Q25 with fastp and aligned with MiXCR, with productive beta chains retained. Rows with one shared CDR3 protein collapse into an entry with the most common genes and DNA. The V and J calls and clone size are TCRdb's, not the authors'. The sample profile shows over a million distinct CDR3 sequences; 40% to 45% of them were found once. The ten largest account for around 4% of the sample.

The V and J ends are trimmed by 2 bases and 1 base, leaving 8 bases between them. The germline V gene (reference sequence) gives CDR1 as LNHNV and CDR2 as YYDKDF. The CDR3 runs 14 residues from the cysteine to the phenylalanine. Only CDR3 DNA is held: 42 bases, read in frame from base 1. Beyond this particular receptor, the publication reports: As age increased, observed TCR beta diversity per million T cells dropped in a roughly linear way, and a significant reduction was already evident by age roughly 40. Since profiling was done on bulk unsorted PBMCs, naive and antigen-experienced compartments could not be conclusively compared. The CMV infection status of donors was not known, potentially confounding age-related changes in expanded clonotypes. Compared with the aged group, more naive CD4+ T cells, fewer expanded clones and increased TCR diversity were shown by the long-lived group, suggesting age selection. Estimates of total diversity from one million sequenced T cells were regarded as lower bounds and underestimates. Observed TCR beta diversity correlated strongly with the percentage of naive T cells measured by flow cytometry.

This TCR was sampled from a woman under 30 in good health. The specimen sequenced was blood. The chain joins TRBV15 to TRBJ1-1, with TRBD1 as a weak D call on 6 bases. In nucleotides, the sequence is TGTGCCACCAGCAGATTCAGGGGGAACACTGAAGCTTTCTTT. Its protein reads: CATSRFRGNTEAFF.